The 2 T cell receptor beta chains listed next were all sequenced from one sample in a study of CD8+CD57+ T cells in acquired aplastic anemia. TCR beta VDJ and CDR3 profiles were obtained from a genomic DNA template. A single record per CDR3 protein comes from TCRdb applying MiXCR to the reads. Counted here are approximately 200,000 distinct CDR3 sequences, over 40% occurring once; the ten biggest clones make up around 20%. Patients chosen for sequencing had shown CD8+CD57+ cell expansion by flow cytometry. The sequenced material came from sorted CD4+, CD8+, or CD8+CD57+ T cells (not recorded which) from PBMCs. The receptors were gathered from a human donor with aplastic anemia.

This clonotype was observed at least ten times. The chain is built from TRBV12-3 or TRBV12-4 and TRBJ1-3, with a weak D call TRBD1 (5 bases). Trimming cost V 3 bases and J 2 bases, with 11 bases left between them. The CDR3 extends over 15 amino acids. The CDR3 nucleotides read TGTGCCAGCAGTTTGGCGGGGCCTACTGGAAACACCATATATTTT. Translated, it gives CASSLAGPTGNTIYF.

The chain combines TRBV5-1 with TRBJ1-4, with D perhaps matching TRBD1 (6 bases). Germline V gives CDR1 SGHRS, CDR2 YFSETQ. Trimming took off 4 bases at V and 7 bases at J, with 17 bases between the two ends. This CDR3 has 15 amino acids. CDR3 sequence: CASSPWGGWGEKLFF. CDR3 DNA: TGCGCCAGCAGCCCGTGGGGGGGCTGGGGTGAAAAACTGTTTTTT.